Included here is one T cell receptor beta chain sequence, with context. No cognate antigen has been identified for it. Within one base of it there is no much larger clone, and no base qualities were kept. Inclusive of the bounding cysteine and phenylalanine, the CDR3 is 14 residues long. Kept here is only the CDR3 DNA, which spans 42 bases and is read in frame from base 1. The junction carries 10 bases between V and J, which are trimmed by 5 bases and 0 bases respectively. Sequences DFQATT (CDR1) and SNEGSKA (CDR2) are obtained from the germline V gene (reference sequence). The sample's treatment or condition, from its label and the paper: live attenuated yellow fever vaccine strain. PBMCs were isolated from peripheral blood using a standard Ficoll-Paque protocol. CD4 and CD8 T-cell fractions were isolated with Dynabeads CD4 and CD8 positive selection kits. TriZol was used to extract RNA from bulk PBMCs, from CD4 and CD8 fractions, and from dextramer-positive and dextramer-negative fractions.

These data originate in a study of T cells after yellow fever vaccination (dated by TCRdb to between 2017 and 2020). With respect to the entire study: Libraries from fractions with low cell numbers were prepared with the SMART-Seq v4 Ultra Low Input RNA kit. Bulk TCR alpha and beta repertoires were sequenced longitudinally to track T-cell clones before and after primary and booster YFV17D yellow fever vaccination. Bulk PBMC replicates and cell subsets were isolated from blood drawn at multiple timepoints before and after both primary and secondary immunization. The cohort comprised two healthy male donors, one aged 18 to 30 and one aged 30 to 40 years. Here is what the overall study found, with its caveats: Computational filtering was required because FACS-sorted repertoires could contain abundant contaminating clonotypes from the bulk population. After the booster, most clones that had expanded after primary vaccination were detected again (around 95% of CD4 and roughly 86% of CD8), suggesting broad maintenance of memory. Compared with the primary T-cell response, the secondary T-cell response was faster but weaker, reaching its peak on day 5 rather than on day 15. A small fraction of clonotypes showed up in both the CD4 and CD8 compartments, probably as a result of convergent recombination. The study included only a couple of donors, which limits how far the findings can be generalized.

TCR cDNA was synthesized by 5'RACE template switching, which introduced a universal primer site and unique molecular identifiers. cDNA synthesis was primed from both the TCR alpha and TCR beta constant segments. Libraries were amplified in two PCR steps, with sample barcodes and sequencing adapters added in the second step. Sequencing of libraries was performed on Illumina HiSeq 2500 (2x100 bp) or NovaSeq (2x150 bp). Per the authors' processing: MIGEC was used to demultiplex reads and collapse the reads into UMI consensus sequences, and MiXCR was used for V(D)J alignment. Vaccine-responding clonotypes were identified with edgeR using replicate PBMC samples, with FDR below 0.01 and a log2 fold change above 5 up to day 15 being required. Each bulk clonotype received a CD4 or CD8 identity based on whether the sequenced CD4 or CD8 repertoire contained that clonotype at higher abundance. Through fastp at Q25 and MiXCR, TCRdb rebuilt clones from the public reads, retaining in-frame beta chains. Entries are consolidated by CDR3 protein sequence, retaining the most common genes and DNA. Here the V and J calls rest on TCRdb's processing, not on the authors' analysis. For this sample the table gives around 250,000 distinct CDR3 sequences, of which 6.9% were detected only once. Together, the top ten hold roughly 0.9% of the sample.

The sequence derives from a man aged 25-45 years who received the YFV17D yellow fever vaccine. The specimen was CD4+ T cells sorted from PBMCs, collected 15 days after the yellow fever booster vaccination. In this chain, TRBV20-1 is recombined with TRBJ1-4; no D gene can be assigned with confidence. The CDR3 region reads CSAADWATNEKLFF. The nucleotides read TGCAGTGCTGCCGATTGGGCAACTAATGAAAAACTGTTTTTT.